The TCR beta chain under discussion was sequenced for a study of cytomegalovirus exposure and HLA in healthy donors. Study observations and caveats: As a later analysis showed, several of the most significant clusters appeared to be linked to common viral pathogens.

PCR was performed using 60 Vbeta and 13 Jbeta primers. The repertoire was sequenced with immunoSEQ multiplex PCR; TCRdb's copy has only in-frame clones and lacks some. The sample shows over 110,000 clones, approximately 83% of them seen only once. V lost 4 bases, J lost 0 bases, and 12 bases lay in between. CDR3 length: 15 amino acids. The V gene's germline CDR1 is MDHEN and CDR2 SYDVKM. This clone appeared a single time. The antigen remains unidentified. The V and J genes are TRBV28 and TRBJ1-1; TRBD1 might be the D (5 bases). Sequencing was done on a sample of PBMCs. This clonotype originated in a male donor in good health and CMV-seronegative. The chain's CDR3 is CASSSGQIMNTEAFF. The CDR3 bases are TGTGCCAGCAGTTCAGGGCAGATTATGAACACTGAAGCTTTCTTT.